Following are 14 T cell receptor beta chains from one sample sequenced in a study of blood T cell repertoires in COVID-19. Sequencing was performed with immunoSEQ multiplex PCR; in TCRdb, only in-frame clones are kept and a portion is missing. This repertoire shows fewer than 35,000 clones, about four fifths found once; its top ten account for around 69%. Sequenced material: peripheral blood. These receptor sequences come from a man in his 70s with acute or convalescent COVID-19.

The chain employs TRBV11-3 and TRBJ1-6; D is ambiguous. The CDR3 is made up of 16 amino acids. The germline V and J ends were trimmed by 2 bases and 0 bases, with 8 bases remaining between them. Germline V lookup: CDR1 SGHNT, CDR2 YENEEA. CDR3 protein: CASSLSGSSYNSPLHF. CDR3 in DNA: TGTGCCAGCAGCTTATCGGGGAGCTCCTATAATTCACCCCTCCACTTT.

This clone was detected ten times or more. The V and J genes are TRBV19 and TRBJ1-1, with D possibly being TRBD1 (6 bases). With 2 bases removed from V and 1 base from J, the gap between germline ends came to 8 bases. The CDR3 covers 14 residues. The germline V gene has CDR1 LNHDA and CDR2 SQIVND (reference sequence). CDR3 protein: CASSIQGPNTEAFF. CDR3 nucleotides: TGTGCCAGTAGTATACAGGGGCCGAACACTGAAGCTTTCTTT. Based on the CDR3 plus reference TRBV19 and TRBJ1-1, the full variable domain is DGGITQSPKYLFRKEGQNVTLSCEQNLNHDAMYWYRQDPGQGLRLIYYSQIVNDFQKGDIAEGYSVSREKKESFPLTVTSAQKNPTAFYLCASSIQGPNTEAFFGQGTRLTVV.

This rearrangement joins TRBV7-6 to TRBJ2-1; D possibly corresponds to TRBD1 (5 bases). Germline values: CDR1 SGHVS, CDR2 FNYEAQ. The ends were cut back, 4 bases at V and 5 bases at J, with 15 bases in the middle. CDR3 length equals 15 residues. The CDR3 region has the DNA TGTGCCAGCAGCTCAATGGCAGGGAAGGACAATGAGCAGTTCTTC. This encodes CASSSMAGKDNEQFF.

This clone was recorded once. CDR3 sequence: CAWSTGGPEGQPQHF. CDR3 nucleotide sequence: TGTGCCTGGAGTACTGGAGGACCGGAAGGGCAGCCCCAGCATTTT. The J gene is TRBJ1-5, the V gene TRBV30; D call uncertain. Trimming cost V 2 bases and J 7 bases, with 18 bases left between them. The CDR3 has 15 residues. Germline V gene data show CDR1 as GTSNPN and CDR2 as SVGIG (reference sequence).

The chain couples TRBV24-1 to TRBJ2-1; 10 positions match TRBD1. CDR3 length: 18 residues. CDR1 KGHDR and CDR2 SFDVKD come from the germline V gene. Trimming removed 7 bases from V and 8 bases from J; junction bases left unmatched: 19. Here the CDR3 DNA reads TGTGCCACCAGCCTTTCCGATCCGGGACAGGGGAGTTCGGATGAGCAGTTCTTC. This translates into CATSLSDPGQGSSDEQFF.

The chain joins TRBV6-2 or TRBV6-3 to TRBJ2-6, with a weak D call TRBD2 (5 bases). Germline-derived CDR1 and CDR2 are MNHEY and SVGEGT. Trimming removed 0 bases at V and 0 bases at J, with 9 bases between. CDR3 size: 17 residues. As DNA, the CDR3 is TGTGCCAGCAGTTACTCGAAGGACTTCTCTGGGGCCAACGTCCTGACTTTC. Amino acid sequence: CASSYSKDFSGANVLTF.

The genes are TRBV5-1 and TRBJ2-1; D unclear. CDR3 length: 14 residues. Germline V gene lookup returns CDR1 SGHRS and CDR2 YFSETQ. Trimming removed 5 bases at V and 4 bases at J, with 13 bases between. CDR3 protein: CASRWAESYNEQFF. The CDR3 DNA reads as TGCGCCAGCAGATGGGCTGAAAGTTACAATGAGCAGTTCTTC.

This clone was seen a single time. The genes are TRBV5-1 and TRBJ1-1, with TRBD1 identical over 7 bases. Germline V gene sequence: CDR1 SGHRS, CDR2 YFSETQ. Unmatched junction bases numbered 6, after V lost 4 bases and J lost 3 bases. CDR3 size: 14 residues. The CDR3 DNA follows: TGCGCCAGCAGCCTGGAGGGGGCCTACACTGAAGCTTTCTTT. This codes for CASSLEGAYTEAFF.

The gene calls are TRBV4-3 and TRBJ2-3; D may be TRBD2 (5 bases). The CDR3 covers 14 residues. The germline gives CDR1 LGHNA, CDR2 YSLEER. Trimming stripped 2 bases from V and 4 bases from J, with 10 bases between. CDR3 nucleotide sequence: TGCGCCAGCAGCCAAAGAGTAGCGTCAGATACGCAGTATTTT. It yields the protein CASSQRVASDTQYF.

DNA for the CDR3: TGTGCCAGCAGCTTTAGAGGAGGGAATTCACCCCTCCACTTT. This gives the protein CASSFRGGNSPLHF. The chain couples TRBV5-4 to TRBJ1-6; D not certain. Trimming cost V 2 bases and J 7 bases, with 10 bases left between them. In germline, CDR1 is SGHNT, CDR2 YYREEE (reference sequence). The CDR3 length is 14 residues. The variable domain in full, completed from reference TRBV5-4 and TRBJ1-6, reads ETGVTQSPTHLIKTRGQQVTLRCSSQSGHNTVSWYQQALGQGPQFIFQYYREEENGRGNFPPRFSGLQFPNYSSELNVNALELDDSALYLCASSFRGGNSPLHFGNGTRLTVT.

This clone was counted once. The chain couples TRBV9 to TRBJ2-2; the match to TRBD2 covers 12 bases. Germline CDR1 is SGDLS and CDR2 is YYNGEE. After removal of 4 bases from V and 5 bases from J, the junction contained 3 bases not matched to a gene. The CDR3 has 15 residues. The CDR3 nucleotides are TGTGCCAGCAGCAAAACTAGCGGGAGGACCGGGGAGCTGTTTTTT. Encoded protein: CASSKTSGRTGELFF.

This clone was seen a handful of times. This rearrangement joins TRBV7-2 to TRBJ1-1; 7 bases fit TRBD1. V lost 1 base and J lost 7; bases outside the gene matches: 6. CDR1 and CDR2 (germline): SGHTA, FQGNSA. This CDR3 contains 14 residues. The CDR3 DNA is TGTGCCAGCAGCTTAGAGGGGGCGTACAGTGAAGCTTTCTTT. It specifies CASSLEGAYSEAFF.

V is TRBV5-4 and J is TRBJ2-2, with 7 nucleotides matching TRBD1. The CDR3 is made up of 17 amino acids. The germline V gene has CDR1 SGHNT and CDR2 YYREEE (reference sequence). The V and J ends lost 4 bases and 1 base, in that order; junction bases with no gene match: 10. The CDR3 DNA sequence: TGTGCCAGCAGCCCCCGAGAGGGGGCGCGGAACACCGGGGAGCTGTTTTTT. Amino acid sequence: CASSPREGARNTGELFF.

This clone has a single count. This chain uses TRBV6-2 or TRBV6-3 with TRBJ1-5; D unclear. Trimming removed 2 bases from V and 3 bases from J, with 8 bases in between. The germline V gene encodes CDR1 MNHEY and CDR2 SVGEGT. The CDR3 consists of 14 residues. Here the CDR3 reads CASSYRSHNQPQHF. Written as DNA, the CDR3 is TGTGCCAGCAGTTACCGGAGCCACAATCAGCCCCAGCATTTT.